The 26 T cell receptor beta chains presented below share a single source sample, sequenced in a study of T cell responses to AZD1222 COVID-19 vaccine. The assay was immunoSEQ multiplex PCR, and TCRdb's table has in-frame clones only and misses some. The table has about 100,000 clones, about 90% seen once. Specimen: peripheral blood, collected 28 days after the second AZD1222 dose. These receptors were obtained from an adult who received the AZD1222 COVID-19 vaccine.

This chain links TRBV19 with TRBJ1-2, with 7 bases that match TRBD1. This CDR3 is 14 amino acids long. The junction had 13 bases not matched to a gene; V was cut back by 7 bases and J by 8 bases. Germline CDR1 is LNHDA and CDR2 is SQIVND (reference sequence). The chain's CDR3 is CASKEGAPQSGYTF. Written as DNA, the CDR3 is TGTGCCAGTAAGGAGGGGGCGCCCCAGTCAGGCTACACCTTC.

The chain employs TRBV6-5 and TRBJ1-6; no firm D call. The V end lost 7 bases, the J end lost 10 bases, and 20 bases lay between the germline ends. Germline lookup yields CDR1 MNHEY and CDR2 SVGAGI. This CDR3 has 15 amino acids. CDR3 bases: TGTGCCAGCACCGTTACGTCCCCTAAGGGATCACCCCTCCACTTT. Encoded protein: CASTVTSPKGSPLHF.

The V and J genes are TRBV4-1 and TRBJ1-1; TRBD1 might be the D (6 bases). Deletions cut 0 bases from V and 4 bases from J, with 9 bases between. The CDR3 totals 14 residues. Germline CDR1 is MGHRA and CDR2 is YSYEKL. CDR3 protein: CASSQEGQLTEAFF. As DNA, the CDR3 is TGCGCCAGCAGCCAAGAAGGACAGCTCACTGAAGCTTTCTTT.

This chain uses TRBV28 with TRBJ2-6, with 7 bases matching TRBD2. Germline trimming cut 7 bases from V and 0 bases from J; bases unmatched to any gene: 9. Germline lookup yields CDR1 MDHEN and CDR2 SYDVKM. The length of the CDR3 is 17 residues. CDR3 protein: CASNSPGGPSGANVLTF. The CDR3 coding sequence is TGTGCCAGCAACTCCCCGGGGGGTCCCTCTGGGGCCAACGTCCTGACTTTC.

This clone was seen only once. The rearrangement links TRBV7-2 to TRBJ2-3; 11 nucleotides align to TRBD2. V shed 5 bases, J shed 1 base, and the junction held 5 bases outside the gene matches. The CDR3 contains 16 residues. Germline CDR1 is SGHTA and CDR2 is FQGNSA. The CDR3 region has the DNA TGTGCCAGCAGCGTTAGCGGGGGGGCGGGCACAGATACGCAGTATTTT. Its protein product is CASSVSGGAGTDTQYF.

The chain couples TRBV29-1 to TRBJ2-1, with 13 bases identical to TRBD2. The CDR3 extends over 13 amino acids. The germline gives CDR1 SQVTM, CDR2 ANQGSEA. The V and J ends lost 8 bases and 4 bases, in that order; junction bases with no gene match: 2. In DNA form, the CDR3 reads TGCAGCCAGGGACTAGCGGGGTACAATGAGCAGTTCTTC. Encoded protein: CSQGLAGYNEQFF.

The genes are TRBV6-4 and TRBJ2-2, with D possibly called TRBD1 or TRBD2 (5 bases each). Trimming pared 5 bases from V and 5 bases from J, leaving 15 bases between. The CDR3 contains 15 residues. CDR1 and CDR2 (germline): MRHNA, SNTAGT. This CDR3 reads CASSPGSGRTGELFF. CDR3 in DNA: TGTGCCAGCAGTCCGGGTTCGGGACGAACCGGGGAGCTGTTTTTT.

The rearrangement uses TRBV5-1 and TRBJ1-1, with 10 positions matching TRBD1. The CDR3 has 15 residues. Looked up from germline, CDR1 is SGHRS and CDR2 is YFSETQ. Trimming removed 7 bases from V and 0 bases from J; junction bases left unmatched: 6. The CDR3 bases are TGCGCCAGCCGCCTGGGACAGGGGATGAACACTGAAGCTTTCTTT. Its protein is CASRLGQGMNTEAFF.

The rearrangement links TRBV27 to TRBJ1-5, with a possible D match to TRBD1 (5 bases). V dropped 5 bases and J dropped 4 bases, with 18 bases sitting between them. Germline-derived CDR1 and CDR2 are MNHEY and SMNVEV (reference sequence). This CDR3 region has 16 residues. CDR3 nucleotides: TGTGCCAGCAGTCCAAGTCGGGGGTCGCGGAATCAGCCCCAGCATTTT. Encoded protein: CASSPSRGSRNQPQHF.

V and J are TRBV7-9 and TRBJ1-2; possible D gene TRBD1, 5 bases. This CDR3 spans 17 amino acids. Trimming stripped 4 bases from V and 7 bases from J, with 25 bases between. Germline values: CDR1 SEHNR, CDR2 FQNEAQ (reference sequence). In DNA form, the CDR3 reads TGTGCCAGCAGCTCCTTTGGGGAAGAGGCAGGGTCCTTTGGCTACACCTTC. This translates into CASSSFGEEAGSFGYTF.

The J gene is TRBJ1-5, the V gene TRBV2; unclear D gene. Germline V lookup: CDR1 SNHLY, CDR2 FYNNEI. Trimming took 1 base from V and 2 from J, leaving 3 bases between them. The CDR3 runs to 13 residues. CDR3 bases: TGTGCCAGCAGTGAAGGGGGCAATCAGCCCCAGCATTTT. Protein product: CASSEGGNQPQHF.

This rearrangement joins TRBV7-2 to TRBJ1-6; possible D gene TRBD1, 5 bases. Germline CDR1 is SGHTA and CDR2 is FQGNSA. Deletions cut 2 bases from V and 0 bases from J, with 14 bases between. There are 18 residues in the CDR3. The CDR3 nucleotides read TGTGCCAGCAGCTTAAGATCAGGGCCCGGCTCCTATAATTCACCCCTCCACTTT. Translation: CASSLRSGPGSYNSPLHF. Full variable domain (outside the CDR3, taken from reference TRBV7-2 and TRBJ1-6): GAGVSQSPSNKVTEKGKDVELRCDPISGHTALYWYRQSLGQGLEFLIYFQGNSAPDKSGLPSDRFSAERTGGSVSTLTIQRTQQEDSAVYLCASSLRSGPGSYNSPLHFGNGTRLTVT.

The V gene is TRBV10-2, the J gene TRBJ2-1; D gene ambiguous. Trimming took off 5 bases at V and 8 bases at J, with 10 bases between the two ends. CDR3 length: 12 residues. The germline V gene has CDR1 WSHSY and CDR2 SAAADI. The CDR3 DNA reads as TGCGCCAGCAGTTCCTCAGGCTATGAGCAGTTCTTC. As protein: CASSSSGYEQFF.

The CDR3 is CAAGGVLPTDTQYF. As DNA, the CDR3 is TGTGCCGCGGGGGGGGTGCTCCCCACAGATACGCAGTATTTT. The rearrangement links TRBV13 to TRBJ2-3; 9 positions agree with TRBD2. J gave up 2 bases and V 11 bases, and 8 bases lay outside the gene matches. The CDR3 runs to 14 residues. CDR1 is PRHDT, CDR2 FYEKMQ, per germline (reference sequence).

This clone was seen just once. The CDR3 bases are TGCGCCAGCAGCTTGGATGAAACCGGGGAGCTGTTTTTT. It yields the protein CASSLDETGELFF. V gene TRBV5-1 combines with J gene TRBJ2-2; D gene unclear. Trimming removed 0 bases from V and 5 bases from J, with 5 bases in between. This CDR3 region has 13 residues. Looked up from germline, CDR1 is SGHRS and CDR2 is YFSETQ.

This clone was found a few times. This chain links TRBV2 with TRBJ1-2; TRBD1 might be the D (5 bases). Trimming removed 2 bases at V and 0 bases at J, with 10 bases between. This CDR3 is 15 amino acids long. Germline CDR1 SNHLY, CDR2 FYNNEI. CDR3 sequence reads: CASSETWGANYGYTF. DNA for the CDR3: TGTGCCAGCAGTGAAACGTGGGGGGCTAACTATGGCTACACCTTC.

This chain links TRBV19 with TRBJ1-5; D might be TRBD1 (6 bases). The germline V gene has CDR1 LNHDA and CDR2 SQIVND (reference sequence). CDR3 length: 17 amino acids. V lost 3 bases to trimming and J lost 2 bases, with 17 bases between them. The CDR3 DNA reads as TGTGCCAGTAGTATGTTCGTGGGGGCGAGTGGCAATCAGCCCCAGCATTTT. Translated: CASSMFVGASGNQPQHF.

The J gene is TRBJ2-5, the V gene TRBV19; 8 nucleotides align to TRBD1. This CDR3 contains 16 residues. CDR1 and CDR2 (germline): LNHDA, SQIVND (reference sequence). V was pared by 3 bases and J by 2 bases, with 8 bases of the junction left unmatched. CDR3 nucleotide sequence: TGTGCCAGTAGTATTGTGGGGACAGGTCTTCAAGAGACCCAGTACTTC. Translation gives CASSIVGTGLQETQYF.

The chain employs TRBV6-2 or TRBV6-3 and TRBJ2-2; D tentatively fits TRBD1 or TRBD2 (5 bases each). This CDR3 region has 16 residues. Trimming removed 6 bases from V and 4 bases from J, with 18 bases in between. Germline CDR1 MNHEY, CDR2 SVGEGT. In DNA, the CDR3 is TGTGCCAGCAGCAACACCGGGGACCGCATCACCGGGGAGCTGTTTTTT. Its translation: CASSNTGDRITGELFF.

This clone showed up just a few times. V is TRBV5-1 and J is TRBJ2-7, with D possibly being TRBD2 (6 bases). Looked up from germline, CDR1 is SGHRS and CDR2 is YFSETQ. The CDR3 extends over 16 amino acids. Trimming cost V 5 bases and J 6 bases, with 24 bases left between them. The chain's CDR3 is CASRAFWGVTEGEQYF. CDR3 DNA: TGCGCCAGCAGGGCTTTTTGGGGGGTTACCGAGGGCGAGCAGTACTTC.

The chain is built from TRBV28 and TRBJ1-1, with 8 bases fitting TRBD1. Germline values: CDR1 MDHEN, CDR2 SYDVKM. The CDR3 sequence is 13 residues long. The V segment lost 6 bases and the J segment 4 bases; nucleotides outside the gene matches: 4. The CDR3 nucleotides read TGTGCCAGCAGCGAAACAGGGGGCACTGAAGCTTTCTTT. It codes for CASSETGGTEAFF.

The chain links TRBV19 to TRBJ2-7; D is possibly TRBD1 (6 bases). In germline, CDR1 is LNHDA, CDR2 SQIVND (reference sequence). The ends were cut back, 4 bases at V and 0 bases at J, with 10 bases in the middle. This CDR3 spans 14 amino acids. For the CDR3, the DNA is TGTGCCAGTAGTAGCCCAGGGGACTCCTACGAGCAGTACTTC. Its protein product is CASSSPGDSYEQYF.

The chain links TRBV19 to TRBJ2-1; TRBD1 or TRBD2 may be the D gene (6 bases each). This CDR3 has 15 amino acids. The germline CDR1 and CDR2 sequences are LNHDA and SQIVND (reference sequence). Between the trimmed V and J ends, which lost 5 bases and 9 bases, there was a span of 20 bases. CDR3 region: CASSSGARRNSEQFF. The CDR3 region has the DNA TGTGCCAGTAGTTCGGGGGCTCGCAGAAATAGTGAGCAGTTCTTC.

The chain employs TRBV19 and TRBJ2-3; D unclear. V was pared by 5 bases and J by 8 bases, with 14 bases between. Germline CDR1 reads LNHDA; CDR2 reads SQIVND (reference sequence). This CDR3 has 13 residues. The CDR3 sequence is CASSLSSLGTQYF. CDR3 nucleotides: TGTGCCAGTAGTTTGAGTAGCTTGGGTACGCAGTATTTT.

This chain links TRBV6-4 with TRBJ2-2, with D tentatively TRBD1 or TRBD2 (5 bases each). Germline V gives CDR1 MRHNA, CDR2 SNTAGT. The CDR3 is 15 amino acids. The V and J ends lost 6 bases and 4 bases respectively, with 15 bases between them. Written as DNA, the CDR3 is TGTGCCAGCAGCCCCGGGGCCCCGGGCACCGGGGAGCTGTTTTTT. Protein product: CASSPGAPGTGELFF.

The chain has TRBV29-1 and TRBJ1-3; no clear D gene. The CDR3 contains 11 residues. Per germline, CDR1 SQVTM and CDR2 ANQGSEA. V was cut by 5 bases and J by 3 bases, with 5 bases left in between. CDR3 region: CSVTDGNTIYF. In DNA form, the CDR3 reads TGCAGCGTTACGGATGGAAACACCATATATTTT.